This T cell receptor beta chain was documented in a study of T cell changes during pregnancy in multiple sclerosis. Assay used: immunoSEQ multiplex PCR; TCRdb lists only in-frame clones, some missing. The sample has around 55,000 clones; about 90% are singletons. The starting material was CD4+ T cells from peripheral blood mononuclear cells, obtained in the first trimester of pregnancy. The source of this sequence is a female donor with multiple sclerosis, enrolled in a pregnancy study.

The CDR3, as DNA: TGTGCCAGCAGTTTTGGGGGACAGCCGTATGGCTACACCTTC. This gives the protein CASSFGGQPYGYTF. The chain employs TRBV27 and TRBJ1-2; 7 nucleotides match TRBD1. The CDR3 sequence is 14 residues long. Germline CDR1 and CDR2: MNHEY and SMNVEV (reference sequence). V lost 3 bases and J lost 5; bases outside the gene matches: 6.